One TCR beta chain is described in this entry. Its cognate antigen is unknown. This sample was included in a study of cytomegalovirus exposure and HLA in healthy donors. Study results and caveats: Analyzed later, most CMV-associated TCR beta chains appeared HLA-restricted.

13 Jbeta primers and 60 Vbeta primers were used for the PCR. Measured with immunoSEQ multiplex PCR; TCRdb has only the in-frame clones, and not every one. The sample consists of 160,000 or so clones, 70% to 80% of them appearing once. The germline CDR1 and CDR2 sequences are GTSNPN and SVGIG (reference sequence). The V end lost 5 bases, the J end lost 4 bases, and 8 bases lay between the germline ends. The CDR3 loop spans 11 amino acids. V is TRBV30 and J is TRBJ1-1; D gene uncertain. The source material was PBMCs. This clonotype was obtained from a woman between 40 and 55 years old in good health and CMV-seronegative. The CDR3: CAWGGCTEAFF. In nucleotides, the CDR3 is TGTGCCTGGGGAGGGTGCACTGAAGCTTTCTTT.